The source of this T cell receptor (beta chain) is a study of cytomegalovirus exposure and HLA in healthy donors. Comment on this clone: What it binds is not known.

Study observations and caveats: In a later analysis, compared with equally common non-associated chains, HLA-associated beta chains were more expanded.

Both 60 Vbeta primers and 13 Jbeta primers went into the PCR. Authors' data handling: About 12 million shared chains were among the approximately 82 million unique TCR beta chains that a later analysis counted. TCRdb keeps only in-frame clones here, not all; method: immunoSEQ multiplex PCR. The DNA was the basis for D and trimming; V, J and clone size are from that table. The data contain about 140,000 clones, roughly 80% of them seen just once; the ten biggest clones take up about 3.4%. V gave up 5 bases and J gave up 6 bases, with 20 bases separating them. The CDR3 runs 15 residues. Germline V gene sequence: CDR1 LNHDA, CDR2 SQIVND (reference sequence).

The V gene is TRBV19, the J gene TRBJ2-7, with TRBD2 as a possible D gene (5 bases). The sequencing sample was made of PBMCs. This clonotype originated in a middle-aged man in good health and CMV-seronegative. The CDR3 DNA sequence: TGTGCCAGTAGTCCGAGAGGGTCCCACACTACCGAGCAGTACTTC. It translates to CASSPRGSHTTEQYF.